The clone carrying this T cell receptor beta chain was seen many times. The target antigen is unknown. This CDR3 has 14 residues. Germline lookup yields CDR1 SGHTA and CDR2 FQGTGA. The junction had 5 bases not matched to a gene; V was cut back by 3 bases and J by 10 bases. The source of the sample is a study of early T cells in non-severe SARS-CoV-2 infection. Study as a whole: Unsorted whole-blood RNA was sequenced in bulk, leaving chains unpaired. General study results and limits: VDJdb matching favored anti-spike CD8 responses, missing private and CD4 specificities.

As part of library construction, unique molecular identifiers were attached to individual cDNA molecules. TCRdb passed the 5' RACE reads through MiXCR, listing each CDR3 protein once. The sample has roughly 50,000 distinct CDR3 sequences, around 8% seen once; the top ten hold about 9.2%. Sequences were obtained from whole blood. J is TRBJ1-6 and V is TRBV7-3, with 8 bases fitting TRBD1. This clonotype originated in an adult who was a healthcare worker with PCR-confirmed SARS-CoV-2 infection or an uninfected control (not recorded which). This CDR3 is CASSFGQGGSPLHF. The CDR3 nucleotides are TGTGCCAGCAGCTTTGGACAGGGCGGATCACCCCTCCACTTT.